The 11 T cell receptor beta chains listed next were all sequenced from one sample in a study of blood T cell repertoires in COVID-19. TCRdb keeps only in-frame clones here, not all; method: immunoSEQ multiplex PCR. The data hold some 170,000 clones, with around four fifths observed a single time. The material sequenced was peripheral blood. The receptors were sampled from a woman aged 80 or older with acute or convalescent COVID-19.

This rearrangement joins TRBV3-1 (or the pseudogene TRBV3-2) to TRBJ2-1; possible D gene TRBD2, 5 bases. This CDR3 comprises 15 residues. The germline V gene encodes CDR1 LGHDT and CDR2 YNNKEL (reference sequence). Trimming left V 0 bases short and J 7 bases short, with 13 bases between. CDR3 sequence reads: CASSQDIVTTNEQFF. The CDR3 DNA sequence: TGTGCCAGCAGCCAAGATATCGTGACTACAAATGAGCAGTTCTTC.

This sequence joins TRBV25-1 and TRBJ1-2; TRBD1 matches 8 bases. Looked up from germline, CDR1 is MGHDK and CDR2 is SYGVNS. Trimming cost V 6 bases and J 4 bases; bases outside gene matches: 4. The CDR3 spans 13 residues. CDR3 DNA: TGTGCCAGCAGCCTCGGGACAGGCTATGGCTACACCTTC. This codes for CASSLGTGYGYTF.

This clone appeared a single time. This rearrangement joins TRBV18 to TRBJ1-5; no firm D call. The CDR3 extends over 14 amino acids. Trimming removed 1 base at V and 3 bases at J, with 7 bases between. The germline gives CDR1 KGHSH, CDR2 LQKENI. CDR3 bases: TGTGCCAGCTCACCACGCGTCGTCAATCAGCCCCAGCATTTT. Translating gives CASSPRVVNQPQHF.

This rearrangement joins TRBV21-1 to TRBJ2-7; TRBD1, the table's D call, was not compared with the DNA. TRBV21-1 is a pseudogene locus. This CDR3 spans 18 amino acids. The CDR3 DNA is TGTGCCAGCAGCAAAGGTGTCTCAAACAGGGGGATCTCCTACGAGCAGTACTTC. Its translation is CASSKGVSNRGISYEQYF.

The rearrangement links TRBV3-1 (or the pseudogene TRBV3-2) to TRBJ1-6, with 7 bases lining up with TRBD1. Germline CDR1 is LGHDT and CDR2 is YNNKEL (reference sequence). The V gene end was trimmed by 4 bases and the J gene end by 0 bases; junction bases not matched to a gene: 3. The CDR3 is made up of 16 amino acids. CDR3 loop: CASSRGQSSYNSPLHF. For the CDR3, the DNA is TGTGCCAGCAGCCGGGGACAGAGCTCCTATAATTCACCCCTCCACTTT.

This clone was counted once. The chain has TRBV11-2 and TRBJ2-7, with TRBD2 matching over 9 bases. CDR1 is SGHAT, CDR2 FQNNGV, per germline. V gave up 2 bases and J gave up 2 bases; unmatched junction bases: 4. The CDR3 is made up of 15 amino acids. In DNA form, the CDR3 reads TGTGCCAGCAGCTTAATGGCGGGAGGGACCTACGAGCAGTACTTC. It is translated as CASSLMAGGTYEQYF.

This clone appeared a few times. This sequence joins TRBV5-1 and TRBJ2-7; D is perhaps TRBD1 (7 bases). Germline CDR1 reads SGHRS; CDR2 reads YFSETQ. The length of the CDR3 is 14 residues. V gave up 4 bases and J gave up 6 bases, with 17 bases separating them. The CDR3 reads CASSLDREEGEQYF. For the CDR3, the DNA is TGCGCCAGCAGCCTAGACAGGGAGGAAGGCGAGCAGTACTTC.

The chain is built from TRBV29-1 and TRBJ1-4; D not resolved. Per the germline V gene, CDR1 is SQVTM and CDR2 is ANQGSEA. This CDR3 contains 13 residues. V was shortened by 8 bases and J by 3 bases, with 13 bases between the two germline ends. CDR3 protein: CSFSGVPNEKLFF. The CDR3 region has the DNA TGCAGCTTCTCCGGGGTCCCTAATGAAAAACTGTTTTTT.

A single count supports this clone. The chain recombines TRBV9 with TRBJ2-3, with D possibly being TRBD2 (6 bases). V was cut by 0 bases and J by 2 bases, with 13 bases left in between. Germline values: CDR1 SGDLS, CDR2 YYNGEE. This CDR3 spans 16 amino acids. CDR3 sequence: CASSVVWGEPTDTQYF. CDR3 in DNA: TGTGCCAGCAGCGTAGTTTGGGGGGAGCCCACAGATACGCAGTATTTT.

The chain has TRBV6-5 and TRBJ1-6; 7 bases align to TRBD1. This CDR3 has 13 amino acids. Germline CDR1 reads MNHEY; CDR2 reads SVGAGI. J was trimmed by 7 bases and V by 4 bases; bases with no gene match: 1. The CDR3 nucleotides read TGTGCCAGCAGTTGGGACAGAAATTCACCCCTCCACTTT. Protein product: CASSWDRNSPLHF.

The chain is built from TRBV12-5 and TRBJ1-4, with TRBD1 identical over 7 bases. With V trimmed by 1 base and J by 6 bases, 5 bases remained unmatched. The germline V gene has CDR1 LGHNT and CDR2 FRNRAP. CDR3 length equals 15 residues. The CDR3 DNA reads TGTGCTAGTGGTTTGGACGGACAGGTGTATGAAAAACTGTTTTTT. This codes for CASGLDGQVYEKLFF.